This record looks at one T cell receptor beta chain sequence and its context. V was shortened by 3 bases and J by 7 bases, with 16 bases between the two germline ends. The CDR3 is 15 residues long. CDR1 and CDR2 (germline): LGHNA, YSLEER. The sample belongs to a study of human T cells and chemical hapten exposure. Study-wide background: All through the roughly 23-week study, the scalp of each patient received diphenylcyclopropenone doses weekly.

One entry per CDR3 protein results from TCRdb running MiXCR on the RACE reads. The table shows about 140,000 distinct CDR3 sequences, with roughly 10% occurring only once. This sample's time point: patch test 2, 6 weeks after DPC sensitization. Treatment indicated: therapeutic diphenylcyclopropenone sensitization with weekly scalp DPC. The rearrangement joins TRBV4-3 to TRBJ1-5, with D unclear. The TCR comes from a woman aged 45-60 years with alopecia areata. Some clones in this sample may be carry-over from other donors' samples. Source: whole blood, taken in connection with sensitization to the hapten diphenylcyclopropenone (DPC). DNA of the CDR3: TGCGCCAGCAGCCAGGTTCTGTCGGGCGGGCAGCCCCAGCATTTT. Protein product: CASSQVLSGGQPQHF.